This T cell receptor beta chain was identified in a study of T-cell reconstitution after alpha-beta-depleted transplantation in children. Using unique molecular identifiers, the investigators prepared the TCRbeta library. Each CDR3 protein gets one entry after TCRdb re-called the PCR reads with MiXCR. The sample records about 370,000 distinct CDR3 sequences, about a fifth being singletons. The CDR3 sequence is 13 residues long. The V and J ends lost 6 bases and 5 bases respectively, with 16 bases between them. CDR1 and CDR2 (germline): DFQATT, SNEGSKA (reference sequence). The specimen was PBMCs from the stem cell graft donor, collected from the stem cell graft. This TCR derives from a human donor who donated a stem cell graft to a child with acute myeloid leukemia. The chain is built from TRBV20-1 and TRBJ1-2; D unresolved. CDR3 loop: CSARKAGSYGYTF. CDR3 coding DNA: TGCAGTGCCCGGAAGGCGGGGAGTTATGGCTACACCTTC.